The 11 T cell receptor beta chains reported below all come from one sample, sequenced in a study of early T cells in non-severe SARS-CoV-2 infection. TCRdb recomputed calls from the 5' RACE reads with MiXCR, one row per CDR3 protein. The sample lists tens of thousands of distinct CDR3 sequences; 4% were seen once. Sequencing input: whole blood. Every receptor here comes from an adult who was a healthcare worker with PCR-confirmed SARS-CoV-2 infection or an uninfected control (not recorded which).

This clonotype was counted ten times or more. V is TRBV7-3 and J is TRBJ2-4; D possibly corresponds to TRBD1 (6 bases). The V gene's germline CDR1 is SGHTA and CDR2 FQGTGA. The germline V and J ends were trimmed by 8 bases and 3 bases, with 20 bases remaining between them. CDR3 length equals 16 residues. The CDR3 sequence is CASSPQGSVGKNIQYF. The CDR3 region has the DNA TGTGCCAGCTCCCCCCAGGGGAGTGTGGGCAAAAACATTCAGTACTTC.

This clonotype was picked up many times. This chain uses TRBV12-3 or TRBV12-4 with TRBJ1-6, with unresolved D. Trimming left V 5 bases short and J 5 bases short, with 7 bases between. The CDR3 spans 13 residues. The CDR3, as DNA: TGTGCCAGCAGTCCACGGGATAATTCACCCCTCCACTTT. Translating gives CASSPRDNSPLHF.

This sequence joins TRBV6-5 and TRBJ2-7; 8 nucleotides agree with TRBD1. CDR1 and CDR2 (germline): MNHEY, SVGAGI. The CDR3 totals 14 residues. V lost 5 bases, J lost 0 bases, and 3 bases stayed unmatched. CDR3 region: CASSRTGRSYEQYF. The CDR3 DNA sequence: TGTGCCAGCAGTAGGACAGGGCGCTCCTACGAGCAGTACTTC.

This clonotype was observed a few times. The rearrangement uses TRBV7-9 and TRBJ2-1, with D possibly called TRBD1 or TRBD2 (6 bases each). Per germline, CDR1 SEHNR and CDR2 FQNEAQ (reference sequence). The CDR3 is 15 residues long. The ends were cut back, 1 base at V and 9 bases at J, with 16 bases in the middle. Here the CDR3 DNA reads TGTGCCAGCAGCTTAGAAGTGGGGGGCTACGGTGAGCAGTTCTTC. Translating it yields CASSLEVGGYGEQFF.

This clonotype has ten or more counts. The chain links TRBV10-3 to TRBJ2-7; D is perhaps TRBD2 (5 bases). The CDR3 runs to 16 residues. Deletions cut 8 bases from V and 0 bases from J, with 20 bases between. Per the germline V gene, CDR1 is ENHRY and CDR2 is SYGVKD. The CDR3 protein is CAIRRGNGADSYEQYF. DNA for the CDR3: TGTGCCATCCGACGTGGGAACGGAGCGGACTCCTACGAGCAGTACTTC.

In its sample, this clonotype was seen many times. The rearrangement joins TRBV19 to TRBJ1-5; unclear D gene. Germline V gives CDR1 LNHDA, CDR2 SQIVND (reference sequence). This CDR3 spans 16 amino acids. V lost 5 bases to trimming and J lost 7 bases, with 21 bases between them. CDR3 nucleotides: TGTGCCAGTAGTGCTAGGTACGTGGGTGGTGGACAGCCCCAGCATTTT. Translation: CASSARYVGGGQPQHF.

This clonotype was detected ten times or more. This chain connects TRBV19 to TRBJ1-3; D is unclear. This CDR3 comprises 14 residues. The germline CDR1 and CDR2 sequences are LNHDA and SQIVND (reference sequence). The V end was cut by 7 bases, the J end by 0 bases, with 10 bases between. CDR3 nucleotides: TGTGCCAGTACCCCGACAATCTCTGGAAACACCATATATTTT. Residues: CASTPTISGNTIYF.

This clonotype was observed at least ten times. This chain uses TRBV20-1 with TRBJ2-5, with unresolved D. The V end lost 0 bases, the J end lost 9 bases, and 8 bases lay between the germline ends. The CDR3 sequence is 11 residues long. Germline-derived CDR1 and CDR2 are DFQATT and SNEGSKA (reference sequence). The CDR3 here is CSARDGRSQYF. In DNA form, the CDR3 reads TGCAGTGCTAGAGACGGAAGGTCCCAGTACTTC.

The chain links TRBV12-3 or TRBV12-4 to TRBJ2-5; D unclear. This CDR3 is 11 amino acids long. V lost 5 bases and J lost 9, with 10 bases in between. CDR3: CASSLLLAQYF. CDR3 sequence (DNA): TGTGCCAGCAGTCTATTGTTGGCCCAGTACTTC.

This clonotype was detected many times. CDR3 sequence: CASSYGIGETQYF. CDR3 nucleotides: TGTGCCAGCAGTTACGGGATCGGCGAGACCCAGTACTTC. The chain uses TRBV6-2 or TRBV6-3 and TRBJ2-5, with unresolved D. V was clipped by 2 bases and J by 5 bases, with 9 bases between them. Germline CDR1 is MNHEY and CDR2 is SVGEGT. The CDR3 has 13 residues.

This clonotype came up many times. This chain links TRBV20-1 with TRBJ2-7; TRBD2 aligns across 7 bases. V shed 1 base and J 4 bases; nucleotides not matched to a gene: 13. Germline assignment: CDR1 DFQATT and CDR2 SNEGSKA (reference sequence). This CDR3 is 16 amino acids long. The CDR3 DNA reads TGCAGTGCTAGAGCAATAGGGTCTAGCGGACTGTACGAGCAGTACTTC. This sequence encodes CSARAIGSSGLYEQYF.